These 26 T cell receptor beta chains came from one sample sequenced in a study of regulatory T cells in long-lasting Graves disease. The time point was: persistent/refractory GD, antithyroid drugs over 5 years with positive TRAb. RNA from PBMCs was the source of the TCR library. Sequencing libraries for TCR beta were prepared with iRepertoire HTBI primers and Arm-PCR of CDR3 regions. From the multiplex PCR reads, TCRdb called clonotypes with MiXCR, one entry per CDR3 protein. The table has more than 350,000 distinct CDR3 sequences, roughly a fifth seen once. The material was peripheral blood mononuclear cells (PBMCs), obtained when the disease was refractory, from a patient treated with antithyroid drugs. These receptors originate from a female donor with Graves disease.

The V and J genes are TRBV6-2 or TRBV6-3 and TRBJ1-5; perhaps TRBD1 as D (6 bases). Between the trimmed V and J ends, which lost 5 bases and 0 bases, there was a span of 26 bases. The CDR3 loop spans 20 amino acids. Germline V gene sequence: CDR1 MNHEY, CDR2 SVGEGT. The CDR3 loop is CASSELNREDSVYSNQPQHF. DNA for the CDR3: TGTGCCAGCAGTGAATTAAATAGGGAGGACAGCGTTTATAGCAATCAGCCCCAGCATTTT.

This clonotype was seen just once. The chain employs TRBV7-9 and TRBJ1-2; D not resolved. The CDR3 covers 16 residues. V was shortened by 5 bases and J by 0 bases, with 16 bases between the two germline ends. Germline V gives CDR1 SEHNR, CDR2 FQNEAQ (reference sequence). CDR3 region: CASSTDLVPANYGYTF. The DNA for the CDR3 is TGTGCCAGCAGCACCGACCTGGTTCCGGCTAACTATGGCTACACCTTC.

This clonotype was observed a handful of times. CDR3 loop: CASSYEQNQPQHF. CDR3 DNA: TGTGCCAGCAGTTACGAACAGAATCAGCCCCAGCATTTT. V and J are TRBV6-2 or TRBV6-3 and TRBJ1-5; D remains unclear. CDR1 and CDR2 from the germline V gene are MNHEY and SVGEGT. With 2 bases removed from V and 4 bases from J, the gap between germline ends came to 6 bases. The CDR3 totals 13 residues.

This clonotype occurred many times. The rearrangement uses TRBV27 and TRBJ2-7, with D unclear. The CDR3 runs to 14 residues. Germline CDR1 and CDR2: MNHEY and SMNVEV (reference sequence). V was cut by 3 bases and J by 0 bases, with 9 bases left in between. This CDR3 reads CASSLKALSYEQYF. CDR3 nucleotide sequence: TGTGCCAGCAGTTTGAAGGCCCTCTCCTACGAGCAGTACTTC.

The chain couples TRBV19 to TRBJ1-5; TRBD1 is a possible D gene (5 bases). CDR1 and CDR2 (germline): LNHDA, SQIVND (reference sequence). Trimming took off 7 bases at V and 0 bases at J, with 34 bases between the two ends. The CDR3 consists of 22 residues. The DNA for the CDR3 is TGTGCCAGTACCCCCCATATGGGATATCGGGGCCCAGATCTACTTAGCAATCAGCCCCAGCATTTT. Protein: CASTPHMGYRGPDLLSNQPQHF.

This chain links TRBV15 with TRBJ2-7; 11 nucleotides match TRBD1. The CDR3 has 14 residues. Germline V CDR1 and CDR2: LNHNV, YYDKDF (reference sequence). With 4 bases clipped from V and 6 bases from J, the junction kept 5 bases outside the gene matches. The CDR3 loop reads CATSTGTGGFEQYF. CDR3 DNA: TGTGCCACCAGCACTGGGACAGGGGGTTTCGAGCAGTACTTC. Full variable domain (missing parts from reference TRBV15 and TRBJ2-7): DAMVIQNPRYQVTQFGKPVTLSCSQTLNHNVMYWYQQKSSQAPKLLFHYYDKDFNNEADTPDNFQSRRPNTSFCFLDIRSPGLGDTAMYLCATSTGTGGFEQYFGPGTRLTVT.

This clonotype was seen many times. The gene calls are TRBV6-2 or TRBV6-3 and TRBJ1-5, with D possibly TRBD1 on 6 matching bases. With 6 bases removed from V and 3 bases from J, the gap between germline ends came to 18 bases. CDR1 is MNHEY, CDR2 SVGEGT, per germline. The length of the CDR3 is 16 residues. The CDR3 protein is CASRRGWGQINQPQHF. The CDR3 coding sequence is TGTGCCAGCAGGCGGGGGTGGGGGCAGATCAATCAGCCCCAGCATTTT.

This clonotype showed up just a few times. The chain links TRBV6-2 or TRBV6-3 to TRBJ2-3, with 11 bases aligning to TRBD2. The CDR3 is 16 residues long. CDR1 and CDR2 from the germline V gene are MNHEY and SVGEGT. V lost 0 bases to trimming and J lost 3 bases; unmatched junction nucleotides: 2. CDR3 loop: CASSYSGTSGTDTQYF. CDR3 DNA sequence: TGTGCCAGCAGTTACTCCGGGACTAGCGGAACAGATACGCAGTATTTT.

This clonotype was counted ten times or more. The genes are TRBV6-2 or TRBV6-3 and TRBJ1-1; 9 bases are a match to TRBD1. The CDR3 is 14 amino acids. The V gene's germline CDR1 is MNHEY and CDR2 SVGEGT. Losses at the gene ends were 7 bases for V and 4 bases for J; bases not matched to a gene: 7. CDR3 sequence: CASTVAGQGTEAFF. The CDR3, as DNA: TGTGCCAGCACCGTTGCGGGACAGGGCACTGAAGCTTTCTTT.

This clonotype was observed at least ten times. The chain is built from TRBV20-1 and TRBJ2-2, with D uncertain. Germline V CDR1 and CDR2: DFQATT, SNEGSKA (reference sequence). CDR3 length equals 13 residues. Trimming stripped 1 base from V and 0 bases from J, with 3 bases between. The CDR3 sequence: CSARATNTGELFF. CDR3 nucleotides: TGCAGTGCTAGAGCCACGAACACCGGGGAGCTGTTTTTT.

This clonotype was counted a few times. The chain recombines TRBV27 with TRBJ1-1, with D perhaps matching TRBD1 (5 bases). V gave up 5 bases and J gave up 6 bases, with 28 bases separating them. Germline V gene sequence: CDR1 MNHEY, CDR2 SMNVEV (reference sequence). The CDR3 runs 18 residues. In DNA, the CDR3 is TGTGCCAGCAGTCCCAGGGACTTTACCCAACTGTACGGGTCTGAAGCTTTCTTT. Amino acids: CASSPRDFTQLYGSEAFF.

This chain links TRBV7-6 with TRBJ2-3; no clear D. Trimming removed 5 bases at V and 5 bases at J, with 14 bases between. This CDR3 comprises 14 residues. The germline CDR1 and CDR2 sequences are SGHVS and FNYEAQ. CDR3 sequence reads: CASSPPTGVDTQYF. CDR3 in DNA: TGTGCCAGCAGCCCCCCGACCGGAGTAGATACGCAGTATTTT.

A few counts support this clonotype. This chain uses TRBV27 with TRBJ2-7; possible D gene TRBD2, 5 bases. Trimming removed 6 bases at V and 7 bases at J, with 13 bases between. Germline CDR1 and CDR2: MNHEY and SMNVEV (reference sequence). This CDR3 comprises 12 residues. CDR3 in amino acids: CASRRGRAEQYF. The CDR3 DNA reads TGTGCCAGCAGGCGAGGGAGAGCGGAGCAGTACTTC.

This clonotype appeared many times. The chain uses TRBV27 and TRBJ1-6, with D possibly TRBD1 on 5 matching bases. CDR1 and CDR2 from the germline V gene are MNHEY and SMNVEV (reference sequence). V dropped 6 bases and J dropped 10 bases, with 16 bases sitting between them. The CDR3 consists of 14 residues. Here the CDR3 DNA reads TGTGCCAGCAGCCTCGAGGGGTCTGGGTCACCCCTCCACTTT. Encoded protein: CASSLEGSGSPLHF.

On this clonotype: This clone may be a read error of a much larger clone one base away. The rearrangement joins TRBV6-1 to TRBJ2-1; D uncertain. Germline lookup yields CDR1 MNHNS and CDR2 SASEGT. The CDR3 has 14 residues. The chain's CDR3 is CASTLDRSYNERFF. CDR3 DNA: TGTGCCAGCACTTTAGACCGTTCCTACAATGAGCGGTTCTTC.

V gene TRBV10-3 combines with J gene TRBJ1-6; a weak D match, TRBD1 (6 bases). Germline V gene sequence: CDR1 ENHRY, CDR2 SYGVKD. V was cut by 3 bases and J by 6 bases, with 12 bases left in between. CDR3 length equals 15 residues. In nucleotides, the CDR3 is TGTGCCATCAGTGAAACTGGGGGGCCTAATTCACCCCTCCACTTT. Amino acids: CAISETGGPNSPLHF.

This clonotype was observed many times. The CDR3 protein is CASSSEELRKTQYF. Written as DNA, the CDR3 is TGTGCCAGCAGTTCCGAGGAGTTGAGGAAGACCCAGTACTTC. This rearrangement joins TRBV28 to TRBJ2-5; no reliable D call. The CDR3 has 14 residues. CDR1 and CDR2 from the germline V gene are MDHEN and SYDVKM. V lost 4 bases, J lost 6 bases, and 15 bases lay in between. Based on the CDR3 plus reference TRBV28 and TRBJ2-5, the full variable domain is DVKVTQSSRYLVKRTGEKVFLECVQDMDHENMFWYRQDPGLGLRLIYFSYDVKMKEKGDIPEGYSVSREKKERFSLILESASTNQTSMYLCASSSEELRKTQYFGPGTRLLVL.

This clonotype was seen repeatedly, ten times or more. V and J are TRBV20-1 and TRBJ2-7; unclear D gene. The CDR3 extends over 10 amino acids. CDR1 DFQATT and CDR2 SNEGSKA come from the germline V gene (reference sequence). The DNA for the CDR3 is TGCACCCCAAGGGCCTACGAGCAGTACTTC. Its translation is CTPRAYEQYF.

This clonotype was observed many times. The J gene is TRBJ2-5, the V gene TRBV7-9; unclear D gene. Germline values: CDR1 SEHNR, CDR2 FQNEAQ (reference sequence). This CDR3 comprises 11 residues. The V gene lost 8 bases and the J gene lost 2 bases, with 6 bases spanning the gap. The DNA of the CDR3 is TGTGCCAGCTCGAAACAAGAGACCCAGTACTTC. The encoded protein is CASSKQETQYF.

This clonotype has more than one count but fewer than ten. This chain joins TRBV29-1 and TRBJ1-5, with 7 bases matching TRBD1. The CDR3 is made up of 14 amino acids. Germline V gene sequence: CDR1 SQVTM, CDR2 ANQGSEA. Trimming took 2 bases from V and 2 from J; bases not matched to a gene: 3. The CDR3 protein is CSVETGVGNQPQHF. CDR3 nucleotides: TGCAGCGTTGAAACAGGGGTTGGCAATCAGCCCCAGCATTTT.

Worth noting for this clonotype: The junction shows a germline mismatch at one end, possibly a read error. The chain is built from TRBV29-1 and TRBJ2-2, with 9 bases aligning to TRBD2. CDR1 and CDR2 (germline): SQVTM, ANQGSEA. The CDR3 consists of 15 residues. The CDR3 DNA is TGCAGCGTTCAGCGGGAGGAGGGGAACTCCGGGGAGCTGTTTTTT. Protein: CSVQREEGNSGELFF.

This clonotype was seen a few times. CDR3: CSAVGRLNTGELFF. The CDR3, as DNA: TGCAGTGCGGTGGGACGGTTGAACACCGGGGAGCTGTTTTTT. V gene TRBV20-1 combines with J gene TRBJ2-2; D possibly uses TRBD1 or TRBD2 (5 bases each). Germline V lookup: CDR1 DFQATT, CDR2 SNEGSKA (reference sequence). CDR3 size: 14 residues. V shed 6 bases and J shed 1 base, with 12 bases lying between them.

This clonotype was found once. Just one base apart from a much larger clone, this may be a read error. The CDR3 DNA is TGTGCCAGCCCTCGTAGGGACTACGAGCAGTACTTC. This gives the protein CASPRRDYEQYF. The V and J genes are TRBV6-1 and TRBJ2-7; D is uncertain. V was clipped by 8 bases and J by 3 bases, with 11 bases between them. Germline V gene sequence: CDR1 MNHNS, CDR2 SASEGT. The length of the CDR3 is 12 residues.

This clonotype was counted many times. This chain uses TRBV11-2 with TRBJ2-5, with D hard to call. The CDR3 has 11 residues. The V gene lost 10 bases and the J gene lost 5 bases, with 11 bases spanning the gap. In germline, CDR1 is SGHAT, CDR2 FQNNGV. The CDR3 DNA reads as TGTGCCATCGCACTTGGGGAGACCCAGTACTTC. Residues: CAIALGETQYF.

The V call is TRBV20-1, the J call TRBJ2-1; TRBD2 matches 7 bases. The J segment lost 8 bases and the V segment lost 3 bases, leaving 4 bases of the junction unmatched. This CDR3 is 12 amino acids long. Looked up from germline, CDR1 is DFQATT and CDR2 is SNEGSKA (reference sequence). In DNA form, the CDR3 reads TGCAGTGCTAGGGGGAGGGCCGATGAGCAGTTCTTC. It yields the protein CSARGRADEQFF.

At least ten counts were recorded for this clonotype. The V and J genes are TRBV28 and TRBJ1-2; possible D gene TRBD1, 6 bases. This CDR3 has 15 amino acids. The V gene's germline CDR1 is MDHEN and CDR2 SYDVKM. V was shortened by 3 bases and J by 4 bases, with 15 bases between the two germline ends. CDR3 sequence: CASSLPGGGVYGYTF. The CDR3, as DNA: TGTGCCAGCAGTTTGCCGGGGGGCGGCGTCTATGGCTACACCTTC.